This section outlines one T cell receptor beta chain sequence together with its context. This specimen comes from a study of T cell responses to AZD1222 COVID-19 vaccine. TCRdb's table, derived via immunoSEQ multiplex PCR, lists solely in-frame clones and lacks some. The table lists over 80,000 clones, 91% of them singletons, with around 8.3% in the top ten. The TCR was taken from an adult who received the AZD1222 COVID-19 vaccine. Sequences were derived from peripheral blood, sampled 28 days after the second AZD1222 dose.

CDR3 loop: CASSDGGSYEQYF. The DNA of the CDR3 is TGTGCCAGCAGTGACGGGGGCTCCTACGAGCAGTACTTC. The chain joins TRBV6-1 to TRBJ2-7; a weak D match, TRBD2 (6 bases). The CDR3 consists of 13 residues. The germline CDR1 and CDR2 sequences are MNHNS and SASEGT. Trimming left V 3 bases short and J 0 bases short, with 6 bases between.